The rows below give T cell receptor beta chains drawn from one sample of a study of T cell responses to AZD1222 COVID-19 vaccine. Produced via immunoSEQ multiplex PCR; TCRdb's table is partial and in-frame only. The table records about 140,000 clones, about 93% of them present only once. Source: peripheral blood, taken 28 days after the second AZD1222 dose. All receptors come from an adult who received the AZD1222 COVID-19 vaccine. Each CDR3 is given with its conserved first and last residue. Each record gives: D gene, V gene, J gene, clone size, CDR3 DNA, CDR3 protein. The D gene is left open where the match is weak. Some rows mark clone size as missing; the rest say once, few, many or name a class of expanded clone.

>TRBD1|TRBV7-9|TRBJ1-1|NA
TGTGCCAGCAGCTTCGGACAGGGAAGGTTCACTGAAGCTTTCTTT
CASSFGQGRFTEAFF
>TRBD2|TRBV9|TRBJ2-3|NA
TGTGCCAGCAGCGTTCTGACTAGCGGGGGGGCCAAGTCAGATACGCAGTATTTT
CASSVLTSGGAKSDTQYF
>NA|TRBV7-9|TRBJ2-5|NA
TGTGCCAGCAGCCTACCGGGACGGAGTCAAGAGACCCAGTACTTC
CASSLPGRSQETQYF
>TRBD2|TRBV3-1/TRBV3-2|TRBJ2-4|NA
TGTGCCAGTAGCGGGTGGCAGGGCGCCAAAAACATTCAGTACTTC
CASSGWQGAKNIQYF
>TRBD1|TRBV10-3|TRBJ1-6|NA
TGTGCCATCAGTGATTGGACAGGGGGGAATTCACCCCTCCACTTT
CAISDWTGGNSPLHF
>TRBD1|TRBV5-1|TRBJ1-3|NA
TGCGCCAGCAGCACGGGGACAGCCTCTGGAAACACCATATATTTT
CASSTGTASGNTIYF
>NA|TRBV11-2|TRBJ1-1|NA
TGTGCCAGCAGCCTGCGGGGGGGCGCAGGGACTGAAGCTTTCTTT
CASSLRGGAGTEAFF
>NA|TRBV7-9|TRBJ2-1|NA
TGTGCCAGCAGCTCCAGGGATTACAATGAGCAGTTCTTC
CASSSRDYNEQFF
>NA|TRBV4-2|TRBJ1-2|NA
TGTGCCAGCAGCCAAGTTATTGGGGGAAGCTATGGCTACACCTTC
CASSQVIGGSYGYTF
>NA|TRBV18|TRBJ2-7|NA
TGTGCCAGCTCAGAAGATTGGGGCGAGCAGTACTTC
CASSEDWGEQYF
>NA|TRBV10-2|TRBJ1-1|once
TGCGCCAGCTCCGAGTCAAACACTGAAGCTTTCTTT
CASSESNTEAFF
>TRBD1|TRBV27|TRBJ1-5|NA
TGTGCCAGCAGGCCAGACAGGGACCCGGGGCCCCAGCATTTT
CASRPDRDPGPQHF
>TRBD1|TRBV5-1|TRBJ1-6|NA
TGCGCCAGCAGCTCTACAGGGGTTGGATCACCCCTCCACTTT
CASSSTGVGSPLHF
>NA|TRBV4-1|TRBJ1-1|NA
TGCGCCAGCAGCCAACCCCGGACAGTCGAGGGCACTGAAGCTTTCTTT
CASSQPRTVEGTEAFF
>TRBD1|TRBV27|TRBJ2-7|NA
TGTGCCAGCAGTTTTAGGGGGCTCTACGAGCAGTACTTC
CASSFRGLYEQYF
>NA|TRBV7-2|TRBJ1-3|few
TGTGCCAGCAGCTTATATACGGCTGGAAACACCATATATTTT
CASSLYTAGNTIYF
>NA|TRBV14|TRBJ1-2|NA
TGTGCCAGCAGCCAACCCCCGGGGGAGTATGGCTACACCTTC
CASSQPPGEYGYTF